Listed below are T cell receptor beta chains from one sample, sequenced in a study of shared clonotypes between healthy human individuals. Some clones are missing from TCRdb's copy, which holds only in-frame ones; the method was immunoSEQ multiplex PCR. The table shows about 2.5 million clones, with around 93% occurring only once. Sequenced material: naive CD4+ T cells from PBMCs. These receptor sequences come from a man aged 18-30 years in good health. Some clones in this sample may be carry-over from other donors' samples. Both conserved end residues are part of each CDR3. The D gene is left open where the match is weak. Only part of the rows carry a size: once, few, many, or a class if the clone is expanded.

d_call	v_call	j_call	clone_size	cdr3_nt	cdr3_aa
TRBD2	TRBV7-8	TRBJ2-3	.	TGTGCCAGCAGCTTCAGGCCGTGGGTAGCGGGAGGGGTTGACACAGATACGCAGTATTTT	CASSFRPWVAGGVDTDTQYF
.	TRBV7-9	TRBJ2-6	.	TGTGCCAGCAGCTTATTCTTCGGAAAGGGGGGATCTGGGGCCAACGTCCTGACTTTC	CASSLFFGKGGSGANVLTF
TRBD2	TRBV11-3	TRBJ2-7	.	TGTGCCAGCAGCCCCGGACTAGCGGGGACCAGGTTGGGGGAGCAGTACTTC	CASSPGLAGTRLGEQYF
.	TRBV15	TRBJ2-5	once	TGTGCCACCAGGCACACTACGGAGACCCAGTACTTC	CATRHTTETQYF
TRBD2	TRBV7-9	TRBJ2-1	.	TGTGCCAGCAGCTTAGTACTAGCGGCGGTGGTAAATGAGCAGTTCTTC	CASSLVLAAVVNEQFF
TRBD1	TRBV2	TRBJ1-4	.	TGTGCCACGGCGGGACAGACCGTTGAAAAACTGTTTTTT	CATAGQTVEKLFF
TRBD2	TRBV4-1	TRBJ2-1	.	TGCGCCAGCAGCCAAGTGGGGAGCGGGAGGGATGAGCAGTTCTTC	CASSQVGSGRDEQFF
.	TRBV2	TRBJ2-7	.	TGTGCCAGCAGGAAAGGCGGGTCCGAGCAGTACTTC	CASRKGGSEQYF
TRBD1	TRBV30	TRBJ1-1	.	TGTGCCGCCGGGACAGGGGGCCCGAGGAACACTGAAGCTTTCTTT	CAAGTGGPRNTEAFF
.	TRBV5-1	TRBJ2-7	.	TGCGCCAGCAGCCCATACAGTAGGAGCTCCTACGAGCAGTACTTC	CASSPYSRSSYEQYF
.	TRBV7-8	TRBJ1-5	.	TGTGCCAGCAGCTTAGCGGACGTAGGAGTTAGCAATCAGCCCCAGCATTTT	CASSLADVGVSNQPQHF
.	TRBV18	TRBJ2-2	.	TGTGCCAGCTCACTAATAGGGCCTTCGAACACCGGGGAGCTGTTTTTT	CASSLIGPSNTGELFF
.	TRBV4-1	TRBJ1-1	few	TGCGCCAGCAGCCGGCTTAGAGTGAACACTGAAGCTTTCTTT	CASSRLRVNTEAFF
.	TRBV5-8	TRBJ2-2	.	TGTGCCAGCAGCGGCTACCTCGGCTCCGGGGAGCTGTTTTTT	CASSGYLGSGELFF
.	TRBV4-1	TRBJ1-5	.	TGCGCCAGCAGCCAAGGTAAAGCGACAGACAATCAGCCCCAGCATTTT	CASSQGKATDNQPQHF
.	TRBV11-3	TRBJ2-2	.	TGTGCCAGCAGGGCTACTTTGGGCGGGGAGCTGTTTTTT	CASRATLGGELFF
.	TRBV18	TRBJ2-3	.	TGTGCCAGCTCCTCAACGGACTTATATAGCACAGATACGCAGTATTTT	CASSSTDLYSTDTQYF
TRBD1	TRBV25-1	TRBJ2-7	.	TGTGCCAGCAGTGAATCCTCGGGACAGATCTACGAGCAGTACTTC	CASSESSGQIYEQYF
.	TRBV21-1	TRBJ1-3	.	TGTGCCAGCAGCGGGGCCCGAGGCGCTGGAAACACCATATATTTT	CASSGARGAGNTIYF
.	TRBV2	TRBJ2-3	.	TGTGCCAGCAGTGAGGAAAGCACAGATACGCAGTATTTT	CASSEESTDTQYF
TRBD2	TRBV28	TRBJ2-3	.	TGTGCCTCAAGGTGGGGGGGATCAGATACGCAGTATTTT	CASRWGGSDTQYF
.	TRBV18	TRBJ2-7	.	TGTGCCAGCTCCCCCGGACAGAGAAACGAGCAGTACTTC	CASSPGQRNEQYF
.	TRBV2	TRBJ1-1	.	TGTGCCAGCAGCGGGACCAACACTGAAGCTTTCTTT	CASSGTNTEAFF
.	TRBV7-3	TRBJ2-6	.	TGTGCCAGCAGCCTCACCAGCTCTGGGGCCAACGTCCTGACTTTC	CASSLTSSGANVLTF
.	TRBV4-1	TRBJ2-3	.	TGCGCCAGCAGGGGATGGCGGACTAGCACAGATACGCAGTATTTT	CASRGWRTSTDTQYF
TRBD1	TRBV7-9	TRBJ1-2	.	TGTGCCAGCAGCTTTGCACAGGGGAGCTATGGCTACACCTTC	CASSFAQGSYGYTF
TRBD1	TRBV5-6	TRBJ1-3	.	TGTGCCAGCAGCCCCGGGACAGGGTGGACTAGTGGAAACACCATATATTTT	CASSPGTGWTSGNTIYF
.	TRBV28	TRBJ2-2	.	TGTGCCAGCCACGAGGGGGGCGCGAACACCGGGGAGCTGTTTTTT	CASHEGGANTGELFF
.	TRBV5-1	TRBJ2-3	.	TGCGCCAGCAGCACCTCGGGACCCAACACAGATACGCAGTATTTT	CASSTSGPNTDTQYF
.	TRBV6-6	TRBJ2-7	.	TGTGCCAGCAGGTACAGGGACTCCGGCGAGCAGTACTTC	CASRYRDSGEQYF
.	TRBV4-2	TRBJ2-2	.	TGTGCCAGCAGCCTAAAAAGGAATTGGAACACCGGGGAGCTGTTTTTT	CASSLKRNWNTGELFF
.	TRBV5-1	TRBJ2-7	.	TGCGCCAGCAGCAGGACTCCACTGAACTACGAGCAGTACTTC	CASSRTPLNYEQYF
.	TRBV27	TRBJ1-3	.	TGTGCCAGCAGCCGTTTCGCGAACAGCAGCCTGAGATCTGGAAACACCATATATTTT	CASSRFANSSLRSGNTIYF
TRBD1	TRBV7-8	TRBJ2-7	.	TGTGCCAGCAGCTTAGCGACGGGACAGGAGGCCTACGAGCAGTACTTC	CASSLATGQEAYEQYF
.	TRBV4-1	TRBJ2-2	.	TGCGCCAGCAGCCAACCTGAGAACACCGGGGAGCTGTTTTTT	CASSQPENTGELFF
TRBD1	TRBV2	TRBJ1-2	.	TGTGCCAGCAGCGGACAGGGTCGTGGCTACACCTTC	CASSGQGRGYTF
.	TRBV19	TRBJ1-2	.	TGTGCCAGTTGTAAGGGCCACTTACTTAGGGGCTATGGCTACACCTTC	CASCKGHLLRGYGYTF